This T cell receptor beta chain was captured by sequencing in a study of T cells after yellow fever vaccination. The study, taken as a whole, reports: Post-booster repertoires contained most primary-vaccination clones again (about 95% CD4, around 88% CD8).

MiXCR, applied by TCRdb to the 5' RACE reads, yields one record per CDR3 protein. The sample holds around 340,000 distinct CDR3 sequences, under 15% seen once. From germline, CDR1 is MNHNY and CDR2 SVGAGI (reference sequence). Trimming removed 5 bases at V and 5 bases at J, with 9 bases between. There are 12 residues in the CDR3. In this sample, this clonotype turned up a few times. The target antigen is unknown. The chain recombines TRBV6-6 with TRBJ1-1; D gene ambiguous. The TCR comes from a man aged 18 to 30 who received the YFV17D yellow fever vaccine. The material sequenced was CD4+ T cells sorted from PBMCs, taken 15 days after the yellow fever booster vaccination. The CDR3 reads CASSPIETEAFF. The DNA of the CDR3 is TGTGCCAGCAGTCCCATTGAGACTGAAGCTTTCTTT.